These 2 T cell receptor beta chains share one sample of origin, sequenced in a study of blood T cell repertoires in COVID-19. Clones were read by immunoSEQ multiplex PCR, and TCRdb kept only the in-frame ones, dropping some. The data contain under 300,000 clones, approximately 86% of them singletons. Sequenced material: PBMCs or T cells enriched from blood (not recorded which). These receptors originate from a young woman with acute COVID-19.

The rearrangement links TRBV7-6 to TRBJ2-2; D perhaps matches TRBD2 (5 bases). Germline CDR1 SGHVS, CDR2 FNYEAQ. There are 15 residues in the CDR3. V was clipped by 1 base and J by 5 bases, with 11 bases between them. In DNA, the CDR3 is TGTGCCAGCAGCTTAGAAGGGAGTAATACCGGGGAGCTGTTTTTT. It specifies CASSLEGSNTGELFF. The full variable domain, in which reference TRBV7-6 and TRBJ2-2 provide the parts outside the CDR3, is GAGVSQSPRYKVTKRGQDVALRCDPISGHVSLYWYRQALGQGPEFLTYFNYEAQQDKSGLPNDRFSAERPEGSISTLTIQRTEQRDSAMYRCASSLEGSNTGELFFGEGSRLTVL.

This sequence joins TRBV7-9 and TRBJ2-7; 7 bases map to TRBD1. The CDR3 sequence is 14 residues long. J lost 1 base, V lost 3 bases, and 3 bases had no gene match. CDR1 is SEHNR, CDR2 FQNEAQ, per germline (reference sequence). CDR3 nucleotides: TGTGCCAGCAGCTTTACAGGGGCGTCCTACGAGCAGTACTTC. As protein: CASSFTGASYEQYF.